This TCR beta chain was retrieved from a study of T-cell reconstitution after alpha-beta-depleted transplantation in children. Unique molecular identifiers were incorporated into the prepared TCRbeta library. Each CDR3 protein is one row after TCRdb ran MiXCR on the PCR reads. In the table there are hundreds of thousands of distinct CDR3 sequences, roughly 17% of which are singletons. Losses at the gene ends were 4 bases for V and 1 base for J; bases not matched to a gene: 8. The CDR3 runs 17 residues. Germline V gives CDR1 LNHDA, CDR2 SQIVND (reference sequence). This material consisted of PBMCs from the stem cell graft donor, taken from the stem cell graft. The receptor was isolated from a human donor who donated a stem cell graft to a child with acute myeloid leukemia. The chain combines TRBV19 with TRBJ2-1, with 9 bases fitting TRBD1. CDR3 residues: CASSTGTGLGSYNEQFF. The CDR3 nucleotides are TGTGCCAGTAGTACCGGGACAGGGCTTGGGTCCTACAATGAGCAGTTCTTC.